This T cell receptor beta chain stems from a study of Ad26.COV2.S vaccination and SARS-CoV-2 variants. Study-wide context: The donor participated in the COV1001 trial, in its Ad26.COV2.S arm. Whole-study results and caveats: The study found similar non-spike TCR breadth in vaccine and placebo recipients.

Treatment of the sample: around 19 received Ad26.COV2.S at low or high dose, single or two shots; about 5 received placebo; per-sample allocation not given. Day 63 following the first vaccine or placebo injection was when the samples were taken. An adult of 18-55 years in Boston served as donor. Sequencing was performed with immunoSEQ multiplex PCR; in TCRdb, only in-frame clones are kept and a portion is missing. The data contain 440,000 or so clones, about 90% of them singletons. CDR3 length equals 13 residues. CDR1 and CDR2 (germline): LNHDA, SQIVND (reference sequence). V lost 4 bases and J lost 2, with 9 bases in between. This clone was observed a handful of times. Its target is unknown.

The chain has TRBV19 and TRBJ2-7; perhaps TRBD1 as D (6 bases). The sample was peripheral blood, taken in a trial of Ad26.COV2.S vaccine versus placebo. This clonotype originated in a person aged 18-60 years who received the Ad26.COV2.S COVID-19 vaccine or a placebo. CDR3 residues: CASSKTGTYEQYF. DNA of the CDR3: TGTGCCAGTAGTAAGACAGGAACCTACGAGCAGTACTTC.